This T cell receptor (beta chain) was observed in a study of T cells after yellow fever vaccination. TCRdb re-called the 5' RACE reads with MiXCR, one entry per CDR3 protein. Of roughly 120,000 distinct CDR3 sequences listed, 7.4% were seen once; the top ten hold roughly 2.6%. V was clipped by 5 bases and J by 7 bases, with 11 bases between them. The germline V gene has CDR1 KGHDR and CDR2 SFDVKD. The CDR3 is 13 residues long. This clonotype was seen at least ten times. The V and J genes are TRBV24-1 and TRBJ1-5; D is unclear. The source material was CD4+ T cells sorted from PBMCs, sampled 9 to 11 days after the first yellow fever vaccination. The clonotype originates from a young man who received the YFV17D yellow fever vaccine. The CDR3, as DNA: TGTGCCACCAGTGGTAGCGGGGAACAGCCCCAGCATTTT. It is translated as CATSGSGEQPQHF.